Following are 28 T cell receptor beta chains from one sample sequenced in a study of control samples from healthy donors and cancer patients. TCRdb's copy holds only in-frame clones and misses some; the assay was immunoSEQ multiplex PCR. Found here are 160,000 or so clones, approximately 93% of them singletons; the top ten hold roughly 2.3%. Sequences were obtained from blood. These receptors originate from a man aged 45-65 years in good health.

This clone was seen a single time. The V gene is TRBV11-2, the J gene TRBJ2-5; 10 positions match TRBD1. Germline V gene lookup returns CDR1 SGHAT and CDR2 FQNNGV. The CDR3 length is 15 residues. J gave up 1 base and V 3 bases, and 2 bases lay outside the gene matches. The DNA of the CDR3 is TGTGCCAGCAGCTTGGGACAGGGGACCCAAGAGACCCAGTACTTC. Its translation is CASSLGQGTQETQYF.

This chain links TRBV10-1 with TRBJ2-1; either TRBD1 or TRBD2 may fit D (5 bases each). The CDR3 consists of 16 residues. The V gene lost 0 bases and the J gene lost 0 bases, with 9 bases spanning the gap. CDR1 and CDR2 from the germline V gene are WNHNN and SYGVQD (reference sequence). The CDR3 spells CASSESGRSSYNEQFF. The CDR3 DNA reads TGCGCCAGCAGTGAGTCGGGACGGTCCTCCTACAATGAGCAGTTCTTC.

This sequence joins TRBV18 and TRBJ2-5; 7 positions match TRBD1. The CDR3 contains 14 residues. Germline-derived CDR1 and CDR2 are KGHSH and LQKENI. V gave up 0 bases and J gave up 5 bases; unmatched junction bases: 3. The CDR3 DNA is TGTGCCAGCTCACCACCGTCCAGGGGGGAGACCCAGTACTTC. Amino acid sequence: CASSPPSRGETQYF.

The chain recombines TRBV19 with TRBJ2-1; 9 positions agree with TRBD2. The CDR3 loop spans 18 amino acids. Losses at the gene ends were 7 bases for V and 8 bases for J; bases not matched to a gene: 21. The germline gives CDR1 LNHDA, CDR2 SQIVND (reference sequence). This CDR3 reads CASMDRAWAGGPKDEQFF. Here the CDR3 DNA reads TGTGCCAGTATGGATCGGGCTTGGGCGGGAGGGCCCAAGGATGAGCAGTTCTTC.

CDR3 loop: CASTLRGLGGYNEQFF. As DNA, the CDR3 is TGTGCCAGCACCCTAAGGGGCCTTGGGGGTTACAATGAGCAGTTCTTC. The V gene is TRBV27, the J gene TRBJ2-1, with D perhaps being TRBD1 or TRBD2 (5 bases each). CDR1 and CDR2 from the germline V gene are MNHEY and SMNVEV (reference sequence). V was cut by 7 bases and J by 4 bases, with 20 bases left in between. This CDR3 has 16 amino acids.

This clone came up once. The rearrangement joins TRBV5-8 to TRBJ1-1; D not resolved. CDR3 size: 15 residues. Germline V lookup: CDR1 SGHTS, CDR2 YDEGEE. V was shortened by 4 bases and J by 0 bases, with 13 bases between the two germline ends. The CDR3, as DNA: TGTGCCAGCAGCCCTAGGGTGGCACTGAACACTGAAGCTTTCTTT. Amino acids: CASSPRVALNTEAFF.

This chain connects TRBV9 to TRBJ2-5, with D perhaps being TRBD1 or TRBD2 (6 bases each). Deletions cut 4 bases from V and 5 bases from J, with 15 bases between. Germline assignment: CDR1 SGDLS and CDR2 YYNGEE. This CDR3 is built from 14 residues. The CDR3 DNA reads TGTGCCAGCAGCCCCCGAGGGGGGCGCGAGACCCAGTACTTC. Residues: CASSPRGGRETQYF.

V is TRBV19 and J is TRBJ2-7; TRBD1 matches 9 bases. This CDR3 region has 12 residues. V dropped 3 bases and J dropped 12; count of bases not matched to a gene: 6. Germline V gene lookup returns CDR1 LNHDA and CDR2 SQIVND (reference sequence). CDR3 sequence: CASSMTGQGVYF. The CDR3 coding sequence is TGTGCCAGTAGTATGACGGGACAGGGTGTGTACTTC. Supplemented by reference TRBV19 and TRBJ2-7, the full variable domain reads DGGITQSPKYLFRKEGQNVTLSCEQNLNHDAMYWYRQDPGQGLRLIYYSQIVNDFQKGDIAEGYSVSREKKESFPLTVTSAQKNPTAFYLCASSMTGQGVYFGPGTRLTVT.

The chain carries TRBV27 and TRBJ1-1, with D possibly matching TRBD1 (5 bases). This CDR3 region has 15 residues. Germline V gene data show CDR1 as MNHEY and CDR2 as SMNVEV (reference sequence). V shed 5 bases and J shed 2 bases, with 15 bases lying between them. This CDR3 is CASSPGRRGNTEAFF. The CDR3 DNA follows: TGTGCCAGCAGTCCAGGTCGCCGGGGCAACACTGAAGCTTTCTTT.

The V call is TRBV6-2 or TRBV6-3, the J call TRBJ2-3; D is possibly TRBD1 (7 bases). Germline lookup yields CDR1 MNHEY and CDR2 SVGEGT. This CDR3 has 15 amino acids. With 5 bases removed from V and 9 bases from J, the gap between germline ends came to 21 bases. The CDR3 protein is CASSQGGRGVETQYF. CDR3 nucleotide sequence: TGTGCCAGCAGTCAGGGGGGACGGGGCGTGGAGACGCAGTATTTT.

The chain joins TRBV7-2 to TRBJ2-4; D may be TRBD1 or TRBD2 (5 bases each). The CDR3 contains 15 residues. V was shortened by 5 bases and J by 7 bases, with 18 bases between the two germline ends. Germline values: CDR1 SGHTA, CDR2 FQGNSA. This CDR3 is CASSPPGIRENIQYF. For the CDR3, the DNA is TGTGCCAGCAGCCCCCCGGGCATCAGGGAGAACATTCAGTACTTC.

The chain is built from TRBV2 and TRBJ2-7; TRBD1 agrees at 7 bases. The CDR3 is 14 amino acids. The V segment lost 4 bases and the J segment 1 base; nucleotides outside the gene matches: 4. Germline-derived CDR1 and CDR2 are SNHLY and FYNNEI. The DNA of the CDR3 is TGTGCCAGCAGTGGGACAGGCTCTTCCTACGAGCAGTACTTC. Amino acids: CASSGTGSSYEQYF.

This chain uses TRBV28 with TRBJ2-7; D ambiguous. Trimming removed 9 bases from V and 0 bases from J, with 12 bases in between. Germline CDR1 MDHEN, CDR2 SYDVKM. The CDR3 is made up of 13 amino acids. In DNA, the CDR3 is TGTGCCAGTTCCAGTCCCGACTCCTACGAGCAGTACTTC. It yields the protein CASSSPDSYEQYF.

CDR3 amino acids: CASIGSYYEQYF. DNA of the CDR3: TGTGCCAGCATAGGCAGCTACTACGAGCAGTACTTC. The chain has TRBV28 and TRBJ2-7, with D hard to call. V lost 7 bases, J lost 3 bases, and 10 bases lay in between. This CDR3 is built from 12 residues. From germline, CDR1 is MDHEN and CDR2 SYDVKM.

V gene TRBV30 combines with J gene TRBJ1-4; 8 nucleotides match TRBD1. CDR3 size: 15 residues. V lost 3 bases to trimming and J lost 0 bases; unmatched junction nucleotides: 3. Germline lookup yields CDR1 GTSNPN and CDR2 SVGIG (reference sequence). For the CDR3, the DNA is TGTGCCTGGAGAGGACAGGGTGCAACTAATGAAAAACTGTTTTTT. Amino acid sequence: CAWRGQGATNEKLFF.

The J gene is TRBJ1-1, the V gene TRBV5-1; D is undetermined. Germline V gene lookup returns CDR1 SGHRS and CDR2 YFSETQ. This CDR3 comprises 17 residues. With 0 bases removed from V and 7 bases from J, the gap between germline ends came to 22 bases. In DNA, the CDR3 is TGCGCCAGCAGCTTGGATTTGTCTCTCTCCGGGCTCCATGAAGCTTTCTTT. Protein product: CASSLDLSLSGLHEAFF.

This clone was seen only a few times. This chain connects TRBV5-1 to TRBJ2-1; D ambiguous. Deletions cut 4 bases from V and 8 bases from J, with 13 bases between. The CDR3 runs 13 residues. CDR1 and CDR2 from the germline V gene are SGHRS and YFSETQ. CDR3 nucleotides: TGCGCCAGCAGCCTCCAAGCAGTCCATGAGCAGTTCTTC. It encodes CASSLQAVHEQFF.

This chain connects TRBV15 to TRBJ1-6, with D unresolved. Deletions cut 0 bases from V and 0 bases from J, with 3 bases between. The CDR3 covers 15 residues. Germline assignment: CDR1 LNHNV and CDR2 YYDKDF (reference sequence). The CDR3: CATSREFSYNSPLHF. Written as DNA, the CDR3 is TGTGCCACCAGCAGAGAGTTCTCCTATAATTCACCCCTCCACTTT.

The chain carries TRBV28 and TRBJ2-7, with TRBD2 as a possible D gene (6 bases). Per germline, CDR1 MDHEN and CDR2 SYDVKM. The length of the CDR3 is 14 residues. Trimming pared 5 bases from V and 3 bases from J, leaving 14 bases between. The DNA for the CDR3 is TGTGCCAGCAGTCCCGGGACTGTTTTCTACGAGCAGTACTTC. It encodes CASSPGTVFYEQYF.

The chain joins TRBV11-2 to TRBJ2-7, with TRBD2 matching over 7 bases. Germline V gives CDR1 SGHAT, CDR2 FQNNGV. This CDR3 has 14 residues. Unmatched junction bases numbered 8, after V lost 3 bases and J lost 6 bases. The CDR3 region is CASSFERLAGEQYF. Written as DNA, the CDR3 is TGTGCCAGCAGCTTCGAAAGACTAGCTGGCGAGCAGTACTTC.

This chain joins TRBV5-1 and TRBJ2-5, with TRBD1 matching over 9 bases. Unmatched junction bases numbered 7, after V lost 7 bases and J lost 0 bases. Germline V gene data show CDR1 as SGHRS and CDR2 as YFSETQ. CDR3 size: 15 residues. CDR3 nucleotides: TGCGCCAGCGGAATCGGGACAGGGAACCAAGAGACCCAGTACTTC. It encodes CASGIGTGNQETQYF. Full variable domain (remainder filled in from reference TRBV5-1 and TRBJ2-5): KAGVTQTPRYLIKTRGQQVTLSCSPISGHRSVSWYQQTPGQGLQFLFEYFSETQRNKGNFPGRFSGRQFSNSRSEMNVSTLELGDSALYLCASGIGTGNQETQYFGPGTRLLVL.

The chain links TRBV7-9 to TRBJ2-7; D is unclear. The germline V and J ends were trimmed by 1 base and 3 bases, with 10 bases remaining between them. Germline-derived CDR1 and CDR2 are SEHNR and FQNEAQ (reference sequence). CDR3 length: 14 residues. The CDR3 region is CASSLEPVGYEQYF. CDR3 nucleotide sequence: TGTGCCAGCAGCTTAGAACCAGTCGGCTACGAGCAGTACTTC.

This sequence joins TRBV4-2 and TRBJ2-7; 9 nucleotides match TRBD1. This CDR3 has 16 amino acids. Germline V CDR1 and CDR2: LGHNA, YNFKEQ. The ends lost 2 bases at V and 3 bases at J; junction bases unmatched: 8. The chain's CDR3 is CASSQRGQGKIYEQYF. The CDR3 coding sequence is TGTGCCAGCAGCCAACGGGGACAGGGAAAAATCTACGAGCAGTACTTC.

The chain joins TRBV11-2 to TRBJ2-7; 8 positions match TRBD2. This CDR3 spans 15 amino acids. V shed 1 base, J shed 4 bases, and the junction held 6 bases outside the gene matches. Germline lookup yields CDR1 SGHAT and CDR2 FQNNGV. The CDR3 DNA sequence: TGTGCCAGCAGCTTAGGTCTAGCGGGCGATTACGAGCAGTACTTC. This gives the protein CASSLGLAGDYEQYF. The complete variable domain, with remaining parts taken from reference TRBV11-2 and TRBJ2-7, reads EAGVAQSPRYKIIEKRQSVAFWCNPISGHATLYWYQQILGQGPKLLIQFQNNGVVDDSQLPKDRFSAERLKGVDSTLKIQPAKLEDSAVYLCASSLGLAGDYEQYFGPGTRLTVT.

CDR3 sequence reads: CASSYSSGSGEQYF. Written as DNA, the CDR3 is TGTGCCAGCAGTTACAGTAGCGGGAGTGGGGAGCAGTACTTC. The rearrangement uses TRBV28 and TRBJ2-7; 9 bases agree with TRBD2. The CDR3 covers 14 residues. V lost 4 bases to trimming and J lost 7 bases; unmatched junction nucleotides: 8. The germline V gene has CDR1 MDHEN and CDR2 SYDVKM.

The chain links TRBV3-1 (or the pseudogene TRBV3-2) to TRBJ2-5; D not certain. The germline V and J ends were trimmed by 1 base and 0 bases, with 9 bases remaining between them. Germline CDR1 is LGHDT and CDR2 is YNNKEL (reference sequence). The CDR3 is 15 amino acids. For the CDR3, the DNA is TGTGCCAGCAGCCAAGTACTAACTTACCAAGAGACCCAGTACTTC. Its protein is CASSQVLTYQETQYF.

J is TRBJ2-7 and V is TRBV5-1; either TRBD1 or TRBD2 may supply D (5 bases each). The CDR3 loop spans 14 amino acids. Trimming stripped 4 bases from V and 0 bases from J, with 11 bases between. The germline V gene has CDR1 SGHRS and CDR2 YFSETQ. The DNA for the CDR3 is TGCGCCAGCAGCCACGGGACCAGCTCCTACGAGCAGTACTTC. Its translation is CASSHGTSSYEQYF.

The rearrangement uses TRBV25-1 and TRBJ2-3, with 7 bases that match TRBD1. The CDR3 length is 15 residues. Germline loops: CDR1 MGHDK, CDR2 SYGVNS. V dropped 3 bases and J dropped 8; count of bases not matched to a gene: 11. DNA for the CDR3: TGTGCCAGCAGTGAGGGTACAGGGGAAAGGGGTACGCAGTATTTT. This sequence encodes CASSEGTGERGTQYF.